This is a list of T cell receptor beta chains from one sample in a study of blood T cell repertoires in COVID-19. The repertoire was sequenced with immunoSEQ multiplex PCR; TCRdb's copy has only in-frame clones and lacks some. This table has 200,000 to 250,000 clones, 70% to 85% appearing once. The specimen sequenced was PBMCs or T cells enriched from blood (not recorded which). The receptors stem from an older woman who had recovered from COVID-19. The CDR3 runs from the conserved cysteine through the conserved F or W. D genes are given only for firm matches. For some rows the clone size is stated as once, few or many, or as a class when expanded; others skip it.

TRBV5-1	once	-	TRBJ1-1	CASKAGDSSTEAFF	TGCGCCAGCAAAGCCGGGGACTCGAGCACTGAAGCTTTCTTT
TRBV18	-	TRBD2	TRBJ2-1	CASSPRPTSDSYNEQFF	TGTGCCAGCTCACCACGGCCCACTAGCGATTCCTACAATGAGCAGTTCTTC
TRBV7-3	-	TRBD1	TRBJ2-2	CASSAQQGADGELFF	TGTGCCAGCAGCGCTCAACAGGGGGCGGACGGGGAGCTGTTTTTT
TRBV19	-	-	TRBJ1-2	CASSLFTGTRGAGYTF	TGTGCCAGTAGTCTATTTACAGGCACAAGAGGCGCTGGCTACACCTTC
TRBV7-8	-	TRBD2	TRBJ2-7	CASSWKRGNEQYF	TGTGCCAGCAGCTGGAAGCGGGGGAACGAGCAGTACTTC
TRBV2	-	-	TRBJ2-1	CASSLESVTYNEQFF	TGTGCCAGCAGCCTAGAGTCAGTTACCTACAATGAGCAGTTCTTC
TRBV5-1	-	TRBD2	TRBJ2-6	CASSPSGTGANVLTF	TGCGCCAGCAGCCCTAGCGGGACTGGGGCCAACGTCCTGACTTTC
TRBV19	-	TRBD1	TRBJ2-3	CASSSGTGLTDTQYF	TGTGCCAGTAGTAGCGGGACAGGGCTCACAGATACGCAGTATTTT
TRBV5-1	-	-	TRBJ2-7	CASSWLANSYEQYF	TGCGCCAGCAGCTGGCTAGCGAACTCCTACGAGCAGTACTTC
TRBV6-5	-	-	TRBJ2-7	CASSYSEDTGHEQYF	TGTGCCAGCAGTTACTCGGAAGATACAGGTCACGAGCAGTACTTC
TRBV11-3	-	TRBD2	TRBJ2-5	CASSRGGIWAETQYF	TGTGCCAGCAGCCGGGGGGGGATCTGGGCAGAGACCCAGTACTTC
TRBV12-5	few	-	TRBJ1-6	CASGFQGGGSPLHF	TGTGCTAGTGGTTTCCAAGGAGGAGGATCACCCCTCCACTTT
TRBV10-2	-	TRBD1	TRBJ2-7	CASSEPGQGGYEQYF	TGCGCCAGCAGTGAGCCTGGACAGGGGGGCTACGAGCAGTACTTC
TRBV5-1	-	TRBD1	TRBJ1-1	CASSLGLTKGQGRAAFF	TGCGCCAGCAGCTTGGGACTCACCAAAGGACAGGGGAGGGCAGCTTTCTTT
TRBV3-1/TRBV3-2	-	TRBD2	TRBJ2-5	CASSQGRVAGSQETQYF	TGTGCCAGCAGCCAGGGTCGGGTAGCGGGGTCCCAAGAGACCCAGTACTTC
TRBV19	once	TRBD1	TRBJ2-2	CASTPRGLGTGELFF	TGTGCCAGCACCCCGAGGGGGCTAGGCACCGGGGAGCTGTTTTTT
TRBV10-1	-	TRBD2	TRBJ2-2	CASSDWRHSRRLAGITNTGELFF	TGCGCCAGCAGTGATTGGCGCCACTCACGACGGCTAGCGGGGATAACGAACACCGGGGAGCTGTTTTTT
TRBV5-5	-	TRBD2	TRBJ2-5	CASSLLAGTEETQYF	TGTGCCAGCAGCCTCCTAGCGGGGACCGAAGAGACCCAGTACTTC
TRBV11-1	-	-	TRBJ1-6	CASSFGNSPLHF	TGTGCCAGCAGCTTCGGGAATTCACCCCTCCACTTT
TRBV7-2	few	TRBD1	TRBJ2-5	CASSPQGAQIETQYF	TGTGCCAGCAGCCCACAGGGGGCGCAGATAGAGACCCAGTACTTC
TRBV4-1	-	-	TRBJ1-1	CASSQSSGGDTEAFF	TGCGCCAGCAGCCAATCGTCGGGGGGGGACACTGAAGCTTTCTTT
TRBV30	-	-	TRBJ2-7	CAWSVTGSNEQYF	TGTGCCTGGAGTGTAACAGGGTCCAACGAGCAGTACTTC
TRBV4-2	-	TRBD2	TRBJ2-3	CASSQGLAGESTDTQYF	TGTGCCAGCAGCCAAGGGCTAGCGGGGGAGAGCACAGATACGCAGTATTTT
TRBV5-6	-	TRBD1	TRBJ2-7	CASSFGQGVREQYF	TGTGCCAGCAGCTTTGGACAGGGGGTTAGGGAGCAGTACTTC
TRBV5-1	-	TRBD2	TRBJ2-1	CASSPTSNNEQFF	TGCGCCAGCAGCCCGACTAGCAACAATGAGCAGTTCTTC
TRBV5-1	few	TRBD1	TRBJ1-5	CASSSGQGDQPQHF	TGCGCCAGCAGCTCGGGACAGGGGGATCAGCCCCAGCATTTT
TRBV7-9	-	TRBD2	TRBJ2-1	CASSLMGSGSSMEQFF	TGTGCCAGCAGCTTAATGGGTAGCGGGAGTTCGATGGAGCAGTTCTTC
TRBV6-5	-	-	TRBJ2-5	CASSNRLATGETQYF	TGTGCCAGCAGCAATCGTTTGGCCACCGGGGAGACCCAGTACTTC
TRBV5-1	once	TRBD2	TRBJ2-5	CASNPTAGGETQYF	TGCGCCAGCAACCCTACAGCGGGAGGAGAGACCCAGTACTTC
TRBV6-1	-	TRBD2	TRBJ2-1	CASSATSGVSSYNEQFF	TGTGCCAGCAGTGCGACCAGCGGGGTGAGCTCCTACAATGAGCAGTTCTTC
TRBV7-2	-	-	TRBJ1-3	CASSLHLLSGNTIYF	TGTGCCAGCAGCTTGCATCTACTCTCTGGAAACACCATATATTTT
TRBV6-4	-	TRBD1	TRBJ1-1	CASSDSGRGMSTEAFF	TGTGCCAGCAGTGACTCAGGCAGGGGGATGAGCACTGAAGCTTTCTTT
TRBV4-3	-	-	TRBJ1-2	CASSQDPGAGYTF	TGCGCCAGCAGCCAAGACCCAGGGGCTGGCTACACCTTC
TRBV19	-	TRBD2	TRBJ2-1	CASSSRTSGSYNEQFF	TGTGCCAGTAGTTCCCGGACTAGCGGGAGCTACAATGAGCAGTTCTTC
TRBV7-2	-	-	TRBJ1-5	CASSPTGGSLGNQPQHF	TGTGCCAGCAGCCCAACAGGTGGCAGTTTAGGCAATCAGCCCCAGCATTTT
TRBV29-1	-	-	TRBJ2-2	CSVETRNTGELFF	TGCAGCGTTGAAACAAGGAACACCGGGGAGCTGTTTTTT
TRBV7-2	-	-	TRBJ1-1	CASSLASGNTEAFF	TGTGCCAGCAGCTTAGCGTCGGGGAACACTGAAGCTTTCTTT